This T cell receptor beta chain came from a study of shared clonotypes between healthy human individuals. As for the study in general: The people who gave samples were a couple of women and a few men aged 18 to 49. Per donor, CD8 memory used one plate, CD8 naive used two, CD4 memory used three and CD4 naive used three.

Findings and limits, study-wide: Among non-shared clonotypes, generation probabilities were lower than among those shared by all four donors.

In regard to this clone: Its antigen is unidentified.

Running of the assay took place at deep level. Measured with immunoSEQ multiplex PCR; TCRdb has only the in-frame clones, and not every one. The sample consists of about 1 million clones, about 75% of them appearing once. This sequence was found in a man aged 18 to 29 in good health. What was sequenced was memory CD4+ T cells sorted from blood. Subset of the sample: CD45RA-negative fraction.

The CDR3, as DNA: TGTGCCAGCAGTCCTAGCGGGCCCGACCACTACGAGCAGTACTTC. Encoded protein: CASSPSGPDHYEQYF. The chain recombines TRBV27 with TRBJ2-7, with 8 bases matching TRBD2. V lost 5 bases, J lost 3 bases, and 9 bases stayed unmatched. The length of the CDR3 is 15 residues. CDR1 is MNHEY, CDR2 SMNVEV, per germline (reference sequence).